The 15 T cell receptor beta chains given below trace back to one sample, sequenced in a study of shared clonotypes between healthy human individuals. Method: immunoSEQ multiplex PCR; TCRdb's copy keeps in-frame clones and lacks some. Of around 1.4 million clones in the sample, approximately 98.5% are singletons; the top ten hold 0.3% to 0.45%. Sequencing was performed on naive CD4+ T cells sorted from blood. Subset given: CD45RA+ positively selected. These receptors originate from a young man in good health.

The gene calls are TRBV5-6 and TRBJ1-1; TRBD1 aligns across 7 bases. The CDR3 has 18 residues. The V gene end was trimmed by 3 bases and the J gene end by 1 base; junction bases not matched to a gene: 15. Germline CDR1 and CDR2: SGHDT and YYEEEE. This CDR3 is CASSSAGGGGFGNTEAFF. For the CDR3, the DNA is TGTGCCAGCAGCTCTGCGGGAGGGGGCGGCTTCGGGAACACTGAAGCTTTCTTT. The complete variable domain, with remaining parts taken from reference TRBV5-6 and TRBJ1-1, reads DAGVTQSPTHLIKTRGQQVTLRCSPKSGHDTVSWYQQALGQGPQFIFQYYEEEERQRGNFPDRFSGHQFPNYSSELNVNALLLGDSALYLCASSSAGGGGFGNTEAFFGQGTRLTVV.

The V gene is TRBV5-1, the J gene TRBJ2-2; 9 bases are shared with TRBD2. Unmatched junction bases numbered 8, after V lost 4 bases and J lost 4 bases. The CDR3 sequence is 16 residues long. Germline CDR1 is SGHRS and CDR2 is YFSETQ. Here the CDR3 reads CASSALAGVGTGELFF. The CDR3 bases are TGCGCCAGCAGCGCCTTAGCGGGAGTGGGCACCGGGGAGCTGTTTTTT.

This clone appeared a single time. The CDR3 spells CASSLVAGRTYEQYF. The CDR3 coding sequence is TGTGCCAGCAGCTTGGTGGCAGGCAGGACCTACGAGCAGTACTTC. V is TRBV5-5 and J is TRBJ2-7; D uncertain. The V and J ends lost 0 bases and 2 bases respectively, with 12 bases between them. The CDR3 has 15 residues. From germline, CDR1 is SGHKS and CDR2 YYEKEE (reference sequence).

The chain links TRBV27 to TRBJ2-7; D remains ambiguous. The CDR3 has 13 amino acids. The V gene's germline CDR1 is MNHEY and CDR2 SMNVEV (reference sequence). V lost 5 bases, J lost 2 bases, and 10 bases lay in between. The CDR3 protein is CASSKNVPYEQYF. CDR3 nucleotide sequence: TGTGCCAGCAGTAAGAACGTACCCTACGAGCAGTACTTC.

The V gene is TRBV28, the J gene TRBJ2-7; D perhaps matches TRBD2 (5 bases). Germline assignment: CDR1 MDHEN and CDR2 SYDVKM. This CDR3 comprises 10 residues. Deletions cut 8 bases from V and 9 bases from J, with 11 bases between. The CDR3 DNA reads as TGTGCCAGCGGAGGTATTATGCAGTACTTC. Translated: CASGGIMQYF.

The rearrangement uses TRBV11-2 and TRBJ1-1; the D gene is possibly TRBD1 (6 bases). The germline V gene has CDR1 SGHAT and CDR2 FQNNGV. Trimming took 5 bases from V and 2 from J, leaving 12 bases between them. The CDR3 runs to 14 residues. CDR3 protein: CASSAWGHNTEAFF. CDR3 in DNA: TGTGCCAGCAGCGCGTGGGGGCACAACACTGAAGCTTTCTTT. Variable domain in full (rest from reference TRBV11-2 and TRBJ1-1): EAGVAQSPRYKIIEKRQSVAFWCNPISGHATLYWYQQILGQGPKLLIQFQNNGVVDDSQLPKDRFSAERLKGVDSTLKIQPAKLEDSAVYLCASSAWGHNTEAFFGQGTRLTVV.

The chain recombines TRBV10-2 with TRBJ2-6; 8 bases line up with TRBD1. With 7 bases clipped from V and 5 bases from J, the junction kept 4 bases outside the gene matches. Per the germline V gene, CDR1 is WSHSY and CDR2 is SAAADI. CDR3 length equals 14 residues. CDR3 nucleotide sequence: TGCGCCAGCACCCGACAGGGGAGGGCCAACGTCCTGACTTTC. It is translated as CASTRQGRANVLTF.

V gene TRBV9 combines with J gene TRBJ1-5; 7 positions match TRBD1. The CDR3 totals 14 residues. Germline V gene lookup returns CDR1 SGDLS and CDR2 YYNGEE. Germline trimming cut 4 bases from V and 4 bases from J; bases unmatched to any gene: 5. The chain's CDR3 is CASSSTGENQPQHF. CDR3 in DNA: TGTGCCAGCAGCTCCACAGGGGAGAATCAGCCCCAGCATTTT.

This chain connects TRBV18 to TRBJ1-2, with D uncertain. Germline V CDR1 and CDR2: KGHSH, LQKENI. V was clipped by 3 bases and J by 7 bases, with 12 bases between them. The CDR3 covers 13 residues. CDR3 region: CASSPTDSSGYTF. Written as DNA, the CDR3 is TGTGCCAGCTCACCCACGGACTCGTCTGGCTACACCTTC.

The CDR3 loop is CSVVLGQRIAYNEQFF. The DNA of the CDR3 is TGCAGCGTCGTCCTCGGACAGAGAATCGCCTACAATGAGCAGTTCTTC. The rearrangement uses TRBV29-1 and TRBJ2-1, with a weak D call TRBD1 (6 bases). The CDR3 consists of 16 residues. V was shortened by 6 bases and J by 2 bases, with 20 bases between the two germline ends. Germline V gives CDR1 SQVTM, CDR2 ANQGSEA.

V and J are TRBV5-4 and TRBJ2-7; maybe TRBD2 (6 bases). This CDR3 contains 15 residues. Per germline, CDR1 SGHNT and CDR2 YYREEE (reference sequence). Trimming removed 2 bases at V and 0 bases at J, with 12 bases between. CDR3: CASSLRTTSSYEQYF. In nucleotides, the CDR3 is TGTGCCAGCAGCTTAAGGACGACTAGCTCCTACGAGCAGTACTTC.

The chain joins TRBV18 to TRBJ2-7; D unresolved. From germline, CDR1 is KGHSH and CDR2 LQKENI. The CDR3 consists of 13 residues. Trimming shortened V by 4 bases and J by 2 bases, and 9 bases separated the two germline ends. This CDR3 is CASSQLSTYEQYF. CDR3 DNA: TGTGCCAGCTCACAGCTCAGCACCTACGAGCAGTACTTC.

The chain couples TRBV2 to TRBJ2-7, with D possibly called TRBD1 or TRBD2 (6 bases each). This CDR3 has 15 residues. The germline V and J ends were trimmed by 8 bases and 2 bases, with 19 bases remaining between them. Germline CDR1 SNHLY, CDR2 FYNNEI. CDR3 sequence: CASRRGGGSPYEQYF. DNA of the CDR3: TGTGCCAGCCGTCGAGGAGGGGGATCCCCCTACGAGCAGTACTTC.

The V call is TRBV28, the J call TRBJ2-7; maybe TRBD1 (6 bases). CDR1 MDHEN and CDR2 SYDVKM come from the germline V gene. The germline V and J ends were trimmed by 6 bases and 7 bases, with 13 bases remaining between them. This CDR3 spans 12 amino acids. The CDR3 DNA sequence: TGTGCCAGCAGATCCACAGGGAGAGAGCAGTACTTC. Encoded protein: CASRSTGREQYF.

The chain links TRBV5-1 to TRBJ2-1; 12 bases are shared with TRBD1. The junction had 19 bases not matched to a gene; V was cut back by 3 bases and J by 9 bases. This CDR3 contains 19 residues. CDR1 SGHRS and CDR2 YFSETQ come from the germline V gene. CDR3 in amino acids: CASSSGIHPGQGASIEQFF. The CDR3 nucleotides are TGCGCCAGCAGCTCTGGGATCCACCCGGGACAGGGGGCTAGTATTGAGCAGTTCTTC.